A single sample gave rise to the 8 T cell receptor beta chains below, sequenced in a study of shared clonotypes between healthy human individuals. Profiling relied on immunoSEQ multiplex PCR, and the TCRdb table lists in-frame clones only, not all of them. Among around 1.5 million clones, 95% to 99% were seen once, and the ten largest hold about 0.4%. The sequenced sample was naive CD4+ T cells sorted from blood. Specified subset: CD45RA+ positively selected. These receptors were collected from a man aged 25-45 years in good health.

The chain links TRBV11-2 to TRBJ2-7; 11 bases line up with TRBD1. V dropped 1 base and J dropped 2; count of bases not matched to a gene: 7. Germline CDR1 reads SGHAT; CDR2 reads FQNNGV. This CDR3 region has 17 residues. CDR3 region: CASSLGGTGGRTYEQYF. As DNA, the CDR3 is TGTGCCAGCAGCTTAGGAGGGACAGGGGGGCGAACCTACGAGCAGTACTTC.

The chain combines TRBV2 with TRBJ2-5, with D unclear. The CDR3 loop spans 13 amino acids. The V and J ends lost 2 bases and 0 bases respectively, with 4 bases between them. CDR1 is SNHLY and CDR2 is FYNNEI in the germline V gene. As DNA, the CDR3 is TGTGCCAGCAGTGAATACAACCAAGAGACCCAGTACTTC. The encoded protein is CASSEYNQETQYF.

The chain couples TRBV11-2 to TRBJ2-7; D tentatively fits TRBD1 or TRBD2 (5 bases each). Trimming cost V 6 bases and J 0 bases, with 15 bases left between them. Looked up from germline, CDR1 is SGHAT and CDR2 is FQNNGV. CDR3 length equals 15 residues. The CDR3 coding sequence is TGTGCCAGCAGGTCAAGGGACGGCCCCTCCTACGAGCAGTACTTC. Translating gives CASRSRDGPSYEQYF.

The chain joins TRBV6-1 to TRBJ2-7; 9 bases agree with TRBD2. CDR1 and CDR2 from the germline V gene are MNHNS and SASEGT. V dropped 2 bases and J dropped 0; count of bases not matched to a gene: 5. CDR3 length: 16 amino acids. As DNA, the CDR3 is TGTGCCAGCAGTGAACTAGTAGCGGGGGCCTCCTACGAGCAGTACTTC. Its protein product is CASSELVAGASYEQYF.

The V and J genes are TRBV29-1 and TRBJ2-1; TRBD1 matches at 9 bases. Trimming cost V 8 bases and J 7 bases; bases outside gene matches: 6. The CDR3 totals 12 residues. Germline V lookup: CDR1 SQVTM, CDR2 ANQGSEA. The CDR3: CSFNRGRNEQFF. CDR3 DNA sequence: TGCAGCTTCAACAGGGGGCGGAATGAGCAGTTCTTC.

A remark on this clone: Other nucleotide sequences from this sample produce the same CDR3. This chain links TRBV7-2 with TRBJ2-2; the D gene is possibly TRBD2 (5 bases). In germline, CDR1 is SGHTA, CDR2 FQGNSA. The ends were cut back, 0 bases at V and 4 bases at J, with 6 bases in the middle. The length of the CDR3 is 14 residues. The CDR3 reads CASSLAGSTGELFF. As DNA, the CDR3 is TGTGCCAGCAGCTTAGCAGGGAGCACCGGGGAGCTGTTTTTT.

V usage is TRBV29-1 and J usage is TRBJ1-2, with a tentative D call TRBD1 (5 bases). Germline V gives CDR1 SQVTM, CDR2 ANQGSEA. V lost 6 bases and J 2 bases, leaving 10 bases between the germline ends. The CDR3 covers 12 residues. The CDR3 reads CSVQQENYGYTF. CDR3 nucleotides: TGCAGCGTCCAACAGGAAAACTATGGCTACACCTTC.

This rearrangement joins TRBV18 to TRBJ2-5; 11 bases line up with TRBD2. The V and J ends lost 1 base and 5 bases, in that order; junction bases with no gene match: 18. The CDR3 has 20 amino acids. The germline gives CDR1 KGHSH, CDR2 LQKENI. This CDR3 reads CASSPLPPRSSGRAGETQYF. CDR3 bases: TGTGCCAGCTCACCACTCCCCCCCCGAAGTAGCGGGAGGGCAGGGGAGACCCAGTACTTC.